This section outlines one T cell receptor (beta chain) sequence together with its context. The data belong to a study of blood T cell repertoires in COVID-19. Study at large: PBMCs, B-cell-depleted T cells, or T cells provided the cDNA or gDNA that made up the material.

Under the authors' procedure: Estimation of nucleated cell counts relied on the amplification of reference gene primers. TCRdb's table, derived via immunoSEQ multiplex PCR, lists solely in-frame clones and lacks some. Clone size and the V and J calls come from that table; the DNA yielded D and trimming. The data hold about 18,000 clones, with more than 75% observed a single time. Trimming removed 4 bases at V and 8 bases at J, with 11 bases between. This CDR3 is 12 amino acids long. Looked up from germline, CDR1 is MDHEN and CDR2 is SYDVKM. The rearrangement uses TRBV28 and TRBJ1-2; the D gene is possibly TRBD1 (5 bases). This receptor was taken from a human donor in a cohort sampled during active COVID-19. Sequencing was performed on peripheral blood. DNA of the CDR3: TGTGCCAGCAGTTGGGGGGATCAAGGCTACACCTTC. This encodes CASSWGDQGYTF.